One sample yielded the 5 T cell receptor beta chains listed below, sequenced in a study of CD8+ T cells in alopecia areata. The sequencing template was cDNA reverse transcribed from extracted RNA. Assay: immunoSEQ multiplex PCR; the TCRdb copy retains only in-frame clones and omits some. The sample lists approximately 150,000 clones; about 90% were seen once. This material consisted of CD8+ T cells sorted from blood, taken at week 0. These receptor sequences come from a human donor with alopecia areata.

The rearrangement uses TRBV14 and TRBJ2-3; D unresolved. Trimming left V 0 bases short and J 4 bases short, with 14 bases between. The germline V gene has CDR1 SGHDN and CDR2 FVKESK. This CDR3 is built from 16 residues. The CDR3 loop reads CASSQDSWAASDTQYF. CDR3 nucleotide sequence: TGTGCCAGCAGCCAAGATTCGTGGGCGGCTTCAGATACGCAGTATTTT.

To note about this clone: This same CDR3 is encoded by further DNA sequences in the sample. V is TRBV7-9 and J is TRBJ2-1, with D possibly being TRBD2 (6 bases). Per the germline V gene, CDR1 is SEHNR and CDR2 is FQNEAQ (reference sequence). V was shortened by 5 bases and J by 6 bases, with 11 bases between the two germline ends. CDR3 length: 13 residues. The CDR3 region is CASSLGTSNEQFF. CDR3 coding DNA: TGTGCCAGCAGCCTCGGGACTTCCAATGAGCAGTTCTTC.

The V call is TRBV28, the J call TRBJ2-5, with a possible D match to TRBD2 (5 bases). Germline V CDR1 and CDR2: MDHEN, SYDVKM. Trimming took 6 bases from V and 5 from J, leaving 16 bases between them. The CDR3 runs to 14 residues. CDR3 coding DNA: TGTGCCAGCAGATTTCCCGGGGAAACGGAGACCCAGTACTTC. Protein sequence: CASRFPGETETQYF.

This clone showed up just once. This chain uses TRBV4-1 with TRBJ2-1; D might be TRBD1 (6 bases). V shed 4 bases and J shed 10 bases, with 17 bases lying between them. CDR3 length: 14 amino acids. The germline V gene has CDR1 MGHRA and CDR2 YSYEKL. CDR3 protein: CASSPHNLDREQFF. CDR3 bases: TGCGCCAGCAGCCCCCATAACCTCGACAGGGAGCAGTTCTTC.

The V call is TRBV11-2, the J call TRBJ2-1; possibly TRBD2 for D (5 bases). Germline V gene lookup returns CDR1 SGHAT and CDR2 FQNNGV. Trimming shortened V by 5 bases and J by 10 bases, and 33 bases separated the two germline ends. The CDR3 spans 19 residues. CDR3 residues: CASSPPFMRVAEITREQFF. CDR3 DNA: TGTGCCAGCAGCCCCCCCTTTATGAGGGTTGCAGAGATTACAAGGGAGCAGTTCTTC.